The clone carrying this T cell receptor (beta chain) is medium-sized. The antigen remains undetermined. Each library started from approximately 14 ng of total RNA using the QIAseq Immune Repertoire TCR panel. TCRdb recomputed calls from the reads with MiXCR, one row per CDR3 protein. The sample includes about 500 distinct CDR3 sequences, roughly 10% of them seen just once. These data originate in a study of circulating CD8 cells and anti-PD-1 response in melanoma. Study information: Non-responders showed stable or progressive disease; responders showed complete or partial response. General study findings and limits: PD-1 and DPOS subsets showed similar, higher clonality than DNEG. At M1, fewer than 8% of TRB clonotypes appeared in multiple subsets.

V shed 3 bases and J shed 4 bases, with 16 bases lying between them. CDR1 and CDR2 from the germline V gene are MGHDK and SYGVNS. The CDR3 has 16 amino acids. Four subsets defined by PD-1 and/or TIGIT were sorted from live CD3+CD8+TCRalphabeta+ cells. This sequence was found in a human donor with melanoma. V usage is TRBV25-1 and J usage is TRBJ2-1, with TRBD2 as a possible D gene (6 bases). Sequenced here: CD8+ T cells from PBMCs, sampled at baseline or after one month of anti-PD-1 therapy (not recorded which). The CDR3 DNA reads as TGTGCCAGCAGTGACCGGGAGCCTACGACTTACAATGAGCAGTTCTTC. Amino acids: CASSDREPTTYNEQFF.